This TCR beta chain was identified during a study of Ad26.COV2.S vaccination and SARS-CoV-2 variants. Study-level information: The authors gave Ad26.COV2.S intramuscularly, either once or twice 56 days apart. Study-wide results and caveats: Assessments of TCR breadth and depth may have underestimated the total T cell responses. Among vaccine recipients, spike-specific TCR breadth exceeded that of placebo recipients.

Sample treatment: some 20 received Ad26.COV2.S at low or high dose, single or two shots; about five received placebo; per-sample allocation not given. After the first vaccine or placebo injection, samples were drawn on day 63. Expression of Wuhan-strain SARS-CoV-2 spike came from the Ad26 vector that formed the vaccine. The method was immunoSEQ multiplex PCR; TCRdb's version includes in-frame clones alone and lacks a portion of them. This table has roughly 400,000 clones, 80% to 95% appearing once. The germline V gene encodes CDR1 SGHDT and CDR2 YYEEEE. The CDR3 runs to 16 residues. Trimming took 3 bases from V and 0 from J, leaving 15 bases between them. This clone was observed a single time. Antigen: not known.

The specimen was peripheral blood, collected in a trial of Ad26.COV2.S vaccine versus placebo. This clonotype was sampled from a person aged 18-60 years who received the Ad26.COV2.S COVID-19 vaccine or a placebo. The chain links TRBV5-6 to TRBJ1-1, with D perhaps TRBD1 (5 bases). The CDR3 bases are TGTGCCAGCAGCTCCCAGTGGAGGGGCATGAACACTGAAGCTTTCTTT. It translates to CASSSQWRGMNTEAFF.